This T cell receptor beta chain was obtained from a study of cytomegalovirus exposure and HLA in healthy donors. Donors counted as nominally healthy when sampled, yet unrecorded immune exposures were likely. In the PCR, 60 Vbeta and 13 Jbeta primers were used. Generated by immunoSEQ multiplex PCR, the TCRdb table keeps only in-frame clones and is missing some. This sample has 60,000 to 85,000 clones, with roughly 79% found just once. As for this clone: An end of the junction does not agree with germline; a read error may underlie this.

This CDR3 comprises 10 residues. Germline V gene sequence: CDR1 SNHLY, CDR2 FYNNEI. The chain is built from TRBV2 and TRBJ2-7, with 9 bases matching TRBD1. The source is a man aged 40-50 years in good health and CMV-seronegative. Source material: PBMCs. CDR3 nucleotides: TGTGCCAGCAGGAGGGACAGGGAGAACTTC. Translated, it gives CASRRDRENF.